These T cell receptor beta chains were read from a single sample in a study of blood T cell repertoires in COVID-19. The repertoire was sequenced with immunoSEQ multiplex PCR; TCRdb's copy has only in-frame clones and lacks some. Here the sample spans 150,000 or so clones, approximately 81% being singletons. Sequenced input: PBMCs or T cells enriched from blood (not recorded which). Receptor source: a woman aged 50 to 60 who had recovered from COVID-19. Both conserved end residues are part of each CDR3. D genes are given only for firm matches. Size values are once, few and many counts, or a class for expanded clones, and some rows have none.

d_gene,abundance,j_gene,v_gene,CDR3aa,CDR3nt
-,once,TRBJ1-1,TRBV28,CASRMSSKYTEAFF,TGTGCCAGCAGGATGTCCAGTAAATACACTGAAGCTTTCTTT
-,few,TRBJ2-4,TRBV4-1,CASSQEAPSEIENIQYF,TGCGCCAGCAGCCAAGAGGCGCCTAGCGAAATTGAGAACATTCAGTACTTC
TRBD2,-,TRBJ2-5,TRBV3-1/TRBV3-2,CASSPRGERGTQYF,TGTGCCAGCAGCCCCCGGGGAGAGCGGGGGACCCAGTACTTC
-,-,TRBJ2-2,TRBV11-2,CASSPTTGMAGELFF,TGTGCCAGCAGCCCGACAACAGGGATGGCCGGGGAGCTGTTTTTT
-,-,TRBJ2-6,TRBV11-3,CASSLGTDSARVLTF,TGTGCCAGCAGCTTAGGCACCGACTCCGCTCGTGTCCTGACTTTC
-,-,TRBJ2-2,TRBV10-3,CAIRGLFKTGELFF,TGTGCCATCAGGGGACTTTTCAAAACCGGGGAGCTGTTTTTT
-,-,TRBJ2-7,TRBV6-5,CASSYSVEYEQYF,TGTGCCAGCAGTTACTCGGTCGAGTACGAGCAGTACTTC
-,-,TRBJ1-1,TRBV9,CASSVAGTRNTEAFF,TGTGCCAGCAGCGTAGCCGGGACAAGGAACACTGAAGCTTTCTTT
TRBD1,-,TRBJ2-3,TRBV2,CASSGLAGQGATDTQYF,TGTGCCAGCAGTGGGCTGGCGGGACAGGGGGCGACAGATACGCAGTATTTT
TRBD2,-,TRBJ2-5,TRBV19,CASSSRLAGAETQYF,TGTGCCAGTAGCAGCCGACTAGCGGGAGCCGAGACCCAGTACTTC
-,-,TRBJ1-1,TRBV28,CASSSARGQDIAFF,TGTGCCAGCAGTTCCGCAAGGGGCCAGGATATAGCTTTCTTT
-,-,TRBJ2-5,TRBV4-1,CASSQGTRQQETQYF,TGCGCCAGCAGCCAAGGTACCCGACAGCAAGAGACCCAGTACTTC
-,-,TRBJ2-7,TRBV28,CASAGTSYEQYF,TGTGCCAGTGCCGGGACTTCCTACGAGCAGTACTTC
TRBD2,-,TRBJ2-2,TRBV2,CASRAGVWAGELFF,TGTGCCAGCAGAGCGGGAGTATGGGCCGGGGAGCTGTTTTTT
-,-,TRBJ1-6,TRBV5-8,CASSPGEVYNSPLHF,TGTGCCAGCAGCCCGGGAGAGGTCTATAATTCACCCCTCCACTTT
-,-,TRBJ1-5,TRBV12-3/TRBV12-4,CASSGGYQPQHF,TGTGCCAGCAGCGGGGGGTATCAGCCCCAGCATTTT
TRBD2,-,TRBJ2-3,TRBV27,CASRQLAGGPYTQYF,TGTGCCAGCAGACAACTAGCGGGGGGCCCCTATACGCAGTATTTT
TRBD1,-,TRBJ1-1,TRBV11-1,CASSLQGTEAFF,TGTGCCAGCAGCCTACAGGGGACTGAAGCTTTCTTT
-,-,TRBJ2-7,TRBV5-1,CASSEQGNEQYF,TGCGCCAGCAGCGAACAGGGTAACGAGCAGTACTTC
TRBD2,-,TRBJ2-1,TRBV24-1,CATSDNPGLGRDEQFF,TGTGCCACCAGTGACAACCCGGGACTAGGTCGCGATGAGCAGTTCTTC
-,-,TRBJ2-1,TRBV4-1,CASSQGAEYEQFF,TGCGCCAGCAGCCAAGGTGCTGAGTATGAGCAGTTCTTC
TRBD1,-,TRBJ1-1,TRBV28,CASSLRTGNTEAFF,TGTGCCAGCAGTTTAAGGACAGGGAACACTGAAGCTTTCTTT
-,-,TRBJ2-5,TRBV19,CASSALLQETQYF,TGTGCCAGTAGTGCCCTATTGCAAGAGACCCAGTACTTC
TRBD2,-,TRBJ2-7,TRBV29-1,CSVEVGASGKDEQYF,TGCAGCGTTGAAGTCGGGGCTAGCGGGAAGGACGAGCAGTACTTC
-,-,TRBJ2-4,TRBV4-1,CASSQEVPGPLTKNIQYF,TGCGCCAGCAGCCAAGAGGTCCCAGGGCCTTTGACCAAAAACATTCAGTACTTC